This entry describes one TCR beta chain. An end of the junction does not agree with germline; a read error may underlie this. In the authors' workflow: Using reference gene primer amplification, nucleated cell counts were estimated. Libraries were prepared by immunoSEQ multiplex PCR; TCRdb keeps only in-frame clonotypes and omits some of them. The DNA was the basis for D and trimming; V, J and clone size are from that table. There are under 250,000 clones in the sample; approximately 84% occur only once, and 2.3% lies in the top ten. This CDR3 is 14 amino acids long. The germline gives CDR1 LGHDT, CDR2 YNNKEL (reference sequence). These data originate in a study of blood T cell repertoires in COVID-19. Study information: Italy, Spain and the United States were the sources of the convalescent and acute COVID-19 samples. Sample material is recorded as cDNA or gDNA derived from T cells, B-cell-depleted T cells, or PBMCs.

The TCR originated in a woman aged 60 to 75 with acute or convalescent COVID-19. The chain uses TRBV3-1 (or the pseudogene TRBV3-2) and TRBJ1-2; D gene ambiguous. Sample: peripheral blood. The CDR3 region has the DNA TGTGCCAGCAGCCGGGCCCAGAGTCTCTATGGCTTCACCTTC. Its protein product is CASSRAQSLYGFTF.